This T cell receptor beta chain was identified in a study of OX40 agonist ivuxolimab in advanced cancers. Some clones are missing from TCRdb's copy, which holds only in-frame ones; the method was immunoSEQ multiplex PCR. The table records over 40,000 clones, approximately 84% of them present only once. V was pared by 8 bases and J by 3 bases, with 14 bases between. Germline CDR1 reads GTSNPN; CDR2 reads SVGIG (reference sequence). There are 12 residues in the CDR3. The specimen was CD4+ or CD8+ T cells sorted from blood, collected in a trial of the OX40 agonist ivuxolimab. This TCR was recovered from an adult with an advanced solid tumor such as melanoma, head and neck, liver or kidney cancer. V gene TRBV30 combines with J gene TRBJ2-7, with D maybe TRBD2 (5 bases). Here the CDR3 DNA reads TGTGCCGGCCAGACGGGGAGCTACGAGCAGTACTTC. Amino acids: CAGQTGSYEQYF.